This TCR delta chain was recovered during a study of gamma-delta chains in newborns, infants, children (dated by TCRdb to between 2018 and 2021). Study-level background: In the study title, it is stated that polyclonal expansion of innate gammadelta T cells is driven by microbial exposure immediately after birth. How innate gammadelta T cell populations in human newborns were shaped by microbial exposure immediately after birth was investigated in the study.

From a lookup of the germline V gene, CDR1 and CDR2 are GEAIGNYY and EKD. The CDR3 measures 19 amino acids from cysteine to phenylalanine. The sequence is cut down to CDR3 DNA, 57 bases in frame from base 1. After removal of 2 bases from V and 0 bases from J, the junction retains 7 bases not matched to a gene. The sequencer was an Illumina MiSeq. TCRdb reprocessed the public reads with the caller CATT; rows with the same DNA were merged afterwards. This sample has roughly 2,400 delta-chain clones in its table, and 0.9% to 1.1% of those were observed once. Of the sample, about 14% falls within the top ten clones. In the case of this clone: It lacks a known antigen. Only one base separates this from a far larger clonotype, so it likely reflects a read error. The identical CDR3 is also encoded by other nucleotide sequences in the sample.

This clonotype originated in a child who was a newborn, infant or young child, either healthy, febrile or measles-vaccinated (not recorded which). The sequencing input was blood. This sequence uses TRDV2 and TRDJ3; 9 of the junction bases match TRDD3. The CDR3 region has the sequence CACDILGDTSSWDTRQMFF. The DNA sequence reads TGTGCCTGTGACATACTGGGGGACACAAGCTCCTGGGACACCCGACAGATGTTTTTC.